There are a few counts of the clone carrying this T cell receptor beta chain. The antigen is not known. TCRdb analysed the 5' RACE reads with MiXCR anew, one entry per CDR3 protein. Here the sample spans hundreds of thousands of distinct CDR3 sequences, roughly 8% being singletons. This sample was included in a study of identical twins. The CDR3 spans 14 residues. V gave up 0 bases and J gave up 4 bases, with 9 bases separating them. Germline V gene lookup returns CDR1 LNHNV and CDR2 YYDKDF (reference sequence). Study conclusions and caveats: Carriage of fewer insertions was seen in abundant cord blood beta clonotypes, whereas memory repertoires showed none. Excess twin sharing in beta out-of-frame sequences was weaker.

These data also formed part of another study, on yellow fever vaccine responses in identical twins.

Material: PBMCs. This receptor was taken from a woman under 30 in good health. The chain couples TRBV15 to TRBJ1-1; D uncertain. CDR3 protein: CATSRDRRSTEAFF. Written as DNA, the CDR3 is TGTGCCACCAGCAGAGATAGGCGGAGCACTGAAGCTTTCTTT.